This entry lists 19 T cell receptor beta chains sequenced from one sample in a study of blood T cell repertoires in COVID-19. Sequenced by immunoSEQ multiplex PCR; TCRdb stores in-frame clones only, minus some. The sample includes 150,000 or so clones, 86% of them seen just once. The sequenced material came from peripheral blood. These receptors were collected from a man younger than 35 with acute or convalescent COVID-19.

The V gene is TRBV7-3, the J gene TRBJ2-1; perhaps TRBD1 as D (5 bases). Germline CDR1 SGHTA, CDR2 FQGTGA. Trimming shortened V by 0 bases and J by 4 bases, and 7 bases separated the two germline ends. The CDR3 length is 14 residues. The CDR3 bases are TGTGCCAGCAGCTTAACAGGGGTTTACAATGAGCAGTTCTTC. This gives the protein CASSLTGVYNEQFF.

V is TRBV30 and J is TRBJ2-1, with 14 positions matching TRBD2. This CDR3 has 14 amino acids. Germline values: CDR1 GTSNPN, CDR2 SVGIG (reference sequence). The J segment lost 4 bases and the V segment lost 7 bases, leaving 3 bases of the junction unmatched. Here the CDR3 reads CASGTSGGYNEQFF. CDR3 DNA: TGTGCCTCCGGGACTAGCGGGGGATACAATGAGCAGTTCTTC.

In regard to this clone: Other DNA sequences within the sample encode an identical CDR3. The chain is built from TRBV6-5 and TRBJ2-1; TRBD2 is a possible D gene (6 bases). Trimming shortened V by 0 bases and J by 4 bases, and 7 bases separated the two germline ends. Germline lookup yields CDR1 MNHEY and CDR2 SVGAGI. The CDR3 is made up of 14 amino acids. In DNA, the CDR3 is TGTGCCAGCAGTTACTCGGGAGGTTACAATGAGCAGTTCTTC. This encodes CASSYSGGYNEQFF.

V and J are TRBV7-2 and TRBJ1-5; D gene ambiguous. The germline V gene has CDR1 SGHTA and CDR2 FQGNSA. The V gene lost 1 base and the J gene lost 5 bases, with 9 bases spanning the gap. The CDR3 runs 14 residues. CDR3 amino acids: CASSLGYGDQPQHF. The DNA for the CDR3 is TGTGCCAGCAGCTTAGGGTACGGAGATCAGCCCCAGCATTTT.

The chain joins TRBV27 to TRBJ1-6, with 9 bases matching TRBD1. The J segment lost 7 bases and the V segment lost 1 base, leaving 2 bases of the junction unmatched. The CDR3 loop spans 15 amino acids. In germline, CDR1 is MNHEY, CDR2 SMNVEV (reference sequence). The CDR3 loop reads CASSLFDRGNSPLHF. The CDR3 bases are TGTGCCAGCAGTTTATTTGACAGGGGGAATTCACCCCTCCACTTT.

The chain joins TRBV12-3 or TRBV12-4 to TRBJ2-1, with D hard to call. This CDR3 has 13 amino acids. Between the trimmed V and J ends, which lost 6 bases and 3 bases, there was a span of 9 bases. The CDR3 region is CASSLVSYNEQFF. CDR3 sequence (DNA): TGTGCCAGCAGCCTCGTGAGCTACAATGAGCAGTTCTTC.

This chain uses TRBV5-1 with TRBJ1-2; D gene uncertain. The ends were cut back, 0 bases at V and 6 bases at J, with 9 bases in the middle. Germline V lookup: CDR1 SGHRS, CDR2 YFSETQ. The CDR3 has 13 residues. The CDR3 DNA reads as TGCGCCAGCAGCTTGGGAGTTTTGGATGGCTACACCTTC. Encoded protein: CASSLGVLDGYTF.

The gene calls are TRBV6-5 and TRBJ2-6; 7 bases line up with TRBD1. The CDR3 is made up of 15 amino acids. Germline V lookup: CDR1 MNHEY, CDR2 SVGAGI. Unmatched junction bases numbered 1, after V lost 2 bases and J lost 3 bases. The CDR3 bases are TGTGCCAGCAGTTACGGACAGGATGGGGCCAACGTCCTGACTTTC. Translated, it gives CASSYGQDGANVLTF.

V gene TRBV11-3 combines with J gene TRBJ2-3; TRBD2 matches at 9 bases. CDR3 size: 15 residues. The V and J ends lost 3 bases and 4 bases, in that order; junction bases with no gene match: 5. Germline CDR1 reads SGHNT; CDR2 reads YENEEA. The CDR3 coding sequence is TGTGCCAGCAGCTTCGGTAGCGGGGGTTCAGATACGCAGTATTTT. This sequence encodes CASSFGSGGSDTQYF.

The rearrangement links TRBV19 to TRBJ1-5, with 8 bases aligning to TRBD1. Germline V lookup: CDR1 LNHDA, CDR2 SQIVND (reference sequence). The CDR3 length is 14 residues. J was trimmed by 4 bases and V by 6 bases; bases with no gene match: 5. CDR3 coding DNA: TGTGCCAGTAGCATCGGGACAGGAAATCAGCCCCAGCATTTT. Translated: CASSIGTGNQPQHF. Full variable domain (outside the CDR3, taken from reference TRBV19 and TRBJ1-5): DGGITQSPKYLFRKEGQNVTLSCEQNLNHDAMYWYRQDPGQGLRLIYYSQIVNDFQKGDIAEGYSVSREKKESFPLTVTSAQKNPTAFYLCASSIGTGNQPQHFGDGTRLSIL.

J is TRBJ1-1 and V is TRBV9; 9 bases are shared with TRBD1. There are 15 residues in the CDR3. Unmatched junction bases numbered 9, after V lost 4 bases and J lost 5 bases. Germline CDR1 is SGDLS and CDR2 is YYNGEE. The DNA of the CDR3 is TGTGCCAGCAGCTCCCAGACAGGGGGGAATACTGAAGCTTTCTTT. Protein sequence: CASSSQTGGNTEAFF.

A few counts support this clone. The rearrangement uses TRBV7-2 and TRBJ1-1; D gene unclear. This CDR3 comprises 15 residues. The germline V and J ends were trimmed by 2 bases and 1 base, with 11 bases remaining between them. The germline gives CDR1 SGHTA, CDR2 FQGNSA. The CDR3 bases are TGTGCCAGCAGCTTAAAGTTTGAGGGGAACACTGAAGCTTTCTTT. Translation: CASSLKFEGNTEAFF.

The gene calls are TRBV9 and TRBJ1-1, with a possible D match to TRBD1 (6 bases). With 3 bases removed from V and 4 bases from J, the gap between germline ends came to 16 bases. The CDR3 extends over 15 amino acids. Germline V lookup: CDR1 SGDLS, CDR2 YYNGEE. CDR3 bases: TGTGCCAGCAGCGCCCCGGCGAGGGGGTTCACTGAAGCTTTCTTT. This sequence encodes CASSAPARGFTEAFF.

The J gene is TRBJ1-1, the V gene TRBV18; 7 bases match TRBD1. The germline V gene has CDR1 KGHSH and CDR2 LQKENI. Unmatched junction bases numbered 6, after V lost 3 bases and J lost 2 bases. CDR3 length: 15 residues. The chain's CDR3 is CASSPGQLLNTEAFF. As DNA, the CDR3 is TGTGCCAGCTCACCGGGACAGCTCCTAAACACTGAAGCTTTCTTT.

This clone has just one count. The chain joins TRBV6-5 to TRBJ1-5, with TRBD1 as a possible D gene (6 bases). Looked up from germline, CDR1 is MNHEY and CDR2 is SVGAGI. Trimming cost V 6 bases and J 0 bases, with 12 bases left between them. The CDR3 runs 15 residues. CDR3 amino acids: CASSRQATSNQPQHF. CDR3 coding DNA: TGTGCCAGCAGCCGACAGGCGACTAGCAATCAGCCCCAGCATTTT.

The chain combines TRBV4-1 with TRBJ1-1, with 7 nucleotides matching TRBD1. Germline V CDR1 and CDR2: MGHRA, YSYEKL. Trimming took 5 bases from V and 1 from J; bases not matched to a gene: 10. The CDR3 totals 16 residues. This CDR3 reads CASSSSGTVSNTEAFF. CDR3 nucleotide sequence: TGCGCCAGCAGCTCGTCCGGGACAGTGTCGAACACTGAAGCTTTCTTT.

The chain employs TRBV7-9 and TRBJ2-5, with 8 nucleotides matching TRBD1. The length of the CDR3 is 17 residues. Germline V gives CDR1 SEHNR, CDR2 FQNEAQ (reference sequence). V lost 1 base and J lost 4; bases outside the gene matches: 11. The CDR3 nucleotides read TGTGCCAGCAGCTTAGGTACCAGGACAGGGTTTTTAGAGACCCAGTACTTC. It translates to CASSLGTRTGFLETQYF.

This chain joins TRBV7-2 and TRBJ1-2, with 7 nucleotides matching TRBD1. Germline CDR1 reads SGHTA; CDR2 reads FQGNSA. The CDR3 contains 14 residues. Losses at the gene ends were 4 bases for V and 5 bases for J; bases not matched to a gene: 7. The CDR3, as DNA: TGTGCCAGCAGCTCGACTGGACAGGCTTATGGCTACACCTTC. Amino acids: CASSSTGQAYGYTF.

This chain joins TRBV18 and TRBJ1-4, with unresolved D. Germline CDR1 KGHSH, CDR2 LQKENI. The CDR3 has 13 residues. Trimming removed 3 bases at V and 4 bases at J, with 6 bases between. The CDR3 is CASSPGFNEKLFF. The CDR3 bases are TGTGCCAGCTCACCGGGCTTTAATGAAAAACTGTTTTTT. The whole variable domain, remainder taken from reference TRBV18 and TRBJ1-4, is NAGVMQNPRHLVRRRGQEARLRCSPMKGHSHVYWYRQLPEEGLKFMVYLQKENIIDESGMPKERFSAEFPKEGPSILRIQQVVRGDSAAYFCASSPGFNEKLFFGSGTQLSVL.